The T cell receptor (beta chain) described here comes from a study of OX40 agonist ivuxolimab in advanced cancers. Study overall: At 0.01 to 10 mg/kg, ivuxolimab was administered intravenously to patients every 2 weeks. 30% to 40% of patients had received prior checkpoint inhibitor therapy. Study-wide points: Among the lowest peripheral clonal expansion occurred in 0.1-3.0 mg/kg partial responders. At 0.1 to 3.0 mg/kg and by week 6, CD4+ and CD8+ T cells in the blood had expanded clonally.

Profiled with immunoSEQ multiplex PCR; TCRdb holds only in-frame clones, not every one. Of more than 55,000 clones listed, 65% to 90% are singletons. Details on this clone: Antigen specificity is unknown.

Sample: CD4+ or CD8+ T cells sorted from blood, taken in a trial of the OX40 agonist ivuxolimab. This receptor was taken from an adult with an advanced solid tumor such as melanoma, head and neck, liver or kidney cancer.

The CDR3 region is CASSFGLAVPETQYF. CDR3 bases: TGTGCCAGCAGTTTCGGACTAGCGGTCCCGGAGACCCAGTACTTC. This chain uses TRBV28 with TRBJ2-5, with TRBD2 matching over 10 bases. Per germline, CDR1 MDHEN and CDR2 SYDVKM. The V and J ends lost 3 bases and 5 bases, in that order; junction bases with no gene match: 6. There are 15 residues in the CDR3.